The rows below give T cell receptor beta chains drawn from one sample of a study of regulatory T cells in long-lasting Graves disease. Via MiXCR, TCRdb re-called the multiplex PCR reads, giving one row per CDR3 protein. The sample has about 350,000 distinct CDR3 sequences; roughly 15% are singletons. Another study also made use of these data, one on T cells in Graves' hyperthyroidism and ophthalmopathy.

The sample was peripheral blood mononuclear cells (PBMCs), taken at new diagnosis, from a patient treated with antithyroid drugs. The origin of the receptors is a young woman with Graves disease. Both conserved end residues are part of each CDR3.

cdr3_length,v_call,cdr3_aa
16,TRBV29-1,CSVEEDQGGISYEQYF
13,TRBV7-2,CATRAQDGQPQHF
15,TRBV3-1,CASSRTPLNSYEQYF
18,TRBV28,CASSLYDYRDRANTEAFF
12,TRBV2,CASSGGSYEQYF
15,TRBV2,CASSPDRGGGYEQYF
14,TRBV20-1,CSASKGGDSNEQFF
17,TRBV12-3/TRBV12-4,CASSLLATGGKNNEQFF
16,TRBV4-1,CASSVAGLAVTYEQYF
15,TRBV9,CASSVAAGEVETQYF
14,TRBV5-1,CASSFPGGTDTQYF
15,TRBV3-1,CASSQDSGTYNEQFF
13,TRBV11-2,CASSSNGGTGYTF
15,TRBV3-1,CASSQGGGMAGELFF
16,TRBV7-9,CASSLAPRPSGNTIYF
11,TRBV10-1,CASMSRPARHF
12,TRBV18,CASGTGANVLTF
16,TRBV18,CASSLLGTGMNTEAFF
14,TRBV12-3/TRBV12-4,CASSLAVVASGYTF
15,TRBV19,CASSILGDRDYEQYF
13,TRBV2,CASRWTGGDEQYF
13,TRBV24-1,CATSDWDSTEAFF
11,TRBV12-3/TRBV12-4,CASNLRAEAFF
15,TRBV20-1,CSARDPGRSSYEQYF
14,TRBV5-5,CASSFSDSNQPQHF
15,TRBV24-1,CATSAGRGAGTEAFF
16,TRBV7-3,CASSLSGTSGNYEQYF
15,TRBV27,CASSLWAGGGYEQYF